This is a list of T cell receptor beta chains from one sample in a study of blood T cells in healthy people across ages. In TCRdb, the 5' RACE reads were re-called with MiXCR into one record per CDR3 protein. Among almost 550,000 distinct CDR3 sequences listed, around 24% were seen once. The same data also contributed to another study, on T cells of mothers and their children.

Material for sequencing was blood. These TCRs come from a boy aged 5-17 years in good health. CDR3s include the opening cysteine and the closing phenylalanine or tryptophan. D genes are given only for firm matches. Where a row states a size, it is once, few, many or the class of an expanded clone; other rows omit it.

TGTGCCAGCAGTTTTCCTTTTGGGGACAGGGGAAGCAATCAGCCCCAGCATTTT | CASSFPFGDRGSNQPQHF | TRBV28 | few | TRBD1 | TRBJ1-5
TGTGCCAGCAGCCAGTCGCTAGCGGGAGGGTACTACGAGCAGTACTTC | CASSQSLAGGYYEQYF | TRBV7-6 | . | TRBD2 | TRBJ2-7
TGTGCCAGCAGTCTGGACTGGGGCACTGAAGCTTTCTTT | CASSLDWGTEAFF | TRBV28 | . | . | TRBJ1-1
TGCGCCAGCAGCCAACCGGGGTTGACTAGGTACACCGGGGAGCTGTTTTTT | CASSQPGLTRYTGELFF | TRBV4-1 | . | . | TRBJ2-2
TGTGCCAGCAGTGAAAGGACAGGGGGCCCCTACGAGCAGTACTTC | CASSERTGGPYEQYF | TRBV25-1 | . | TRBD1 | TRBJ2-7
TGTGCCAGCAGCGTCCTGAGTATCGGGAGTGAGACCCAGTACTTC | CASSVLSIGSETQYF | TRBV5-5 | . | . | TRBJ2-5
TGTGCCAGCAGCCCCTCCCAGGACCTCCGGACCCAGTACTTC | CASSPSQDLRTQYF | TRBV7-9 | many | . | TRBJ2-5
TGTGCCAGCTCAGCGAGGGGGCGCGGGGGCAATCAGCCCCAGCATTTT | CASSARGRGGNQPQHF | TRBV12-3/TRBV12-4 | . | TRBD1 | TRBJ1-5
TGCGCCAGCAGCCAAGGGTCCCTCTTGAGAGGGAACAATCAGCCCCAGCATTTT | CASSQGSLLRGNNQPQHF | TRBV4-1 | . | . | TRBJ1-5
TGTGCCAGCAGCTTGCAGCGGGGGGGTGGCAATGAGCAGTTCTTC | CASSLQRGGGNEQFF | TRBV5-5 | . | TRBD2 | TRBJ2-1
TGTGCCAGCATCGGGGGGGACTACAATGAGCAGTTCTTC | CASIGGDYNEQFF | TRBV2 | few | TRBD2 | TRBJ2-1
TGTGCCAGCAGACTCCAACCGGGACTAGCGGGCAATGAGCAGTTCTTC | CASRLQPGLAGNEQFF | TRBV2 | . | TRBD2 | TRBJ2-1
TGTGCCACCAGCCCAGGGCAAGAGACCCAGTACTTC | CATSPGQETQYF | TRBV15 | few | . | TRBJ2-5
TGTGCCATCAGTGACCGGACTAGCGGGAGTCATGAGCAGTTCTTC | CAISDRTSGSHEQFF | TRBV10-3 | few | TRBD2 | TRBJ2-1
TGTGCCAGCAGCTTCGCCGGGACAGAGACCCAGTACTTC | CASSFAGTETQYF | TRBV7-9 | few | . | TRBJ2-5
TGCGCCAGCAGCCCCCGCGGCAGGGGCTTCACTAATGAAAAACTGTTTTTT | CASSPRGRGFTNEKLFF | TRBV4-3 | . | . | TRBJ1-4
TGTGCCACCAGTGTAGCTAGCGGGAGCTCCTACGAGCAGTACTTC | CATSVASGSSYEQYF | TRBV24-1 | few | TRBD2 | TRBJ2-7
TGTGCCACCAGGAAGCGGGGGGCAGATACGCAGTATTTT | CATRKRGADTQYF | TRBV28 | . | TRBD2 | TRBJ2-3
TGTGCCAGCAGCGACGAGGGGGCATTAAACATTCAGTACTTC | CASSDEGALNIQYF | TRBV7-9 | . | TRBD1 | TRBJ2-4
TGTGCCAGCAGCCTTTCAGGGGATAGCGGGGCGAGGGAGCTGTTTTTT | CASSLSGDSGARELFF | TRBV7-8 | few | TRBD2 | TRBJ2-2
TGTGCCAGCAGTTTTGGGGACAGGGCAGAGACCCAGTACTTC | CASSFGDRAETQYF | TRBV28 | few | TRBD1 | TRBJ2-5
TGTGCCATCAGTGCTGCTGGAAACACCATATATTTT | CAISAAGNTIYF | TRBV10-3 | few | . | TRBJ1-3
TGTGCCACCAGTCAGGTCAATCAGCCCCAGCATTTT | CATSQVNQPQHF | TRBV24-1 | few | . | TRBJ1-5
TGTGCCAGCTCACAAACAGGCGTTAATGAAAAACTGTTTTTT | CASSQTGVNEKLFF | TRBV18 | . | . | TRBJ1-4
TGTGCCAGCAGCTTGGGTCCCGGGAGCTCCTACAATGAGCAGTTCTTC | CASSLGPGSSYNEQFF | TRBV5-6 | . | . | TRBJ2-1
TGTGCCAGCAGCTGGACAGGGGAGTTCACCGGGGAGCTGTTTTTT | CASSWTGEFTGELFF | TRBV28 | many | TRBD1 | TRBJ2-2
TGTGCCAGCAGCCAAGAGCTAGGGATAGATACGCAGTATTTT | CASSQELGIDTQYF | TRBV4-2 | few | . | TRBJ2-3
TGTGCCAGCAGCGCCCGTAGTTATAATAGCGAGCAGTACTTC | CASSARSYNSEQYF | TRBV9 | few | . | TRBJ2-7
TGTGCCAGCAGCCGTCCCATGAGGGCTAGCGGGAAAGAGACCCAGTACTTC | CASSRPMRASGKETQYF | TRBV7-9 | many | TRBD2 | TRBJ2-5
TGCGCCAGCAGCTTGGAAGCGACAGGTAGTTCACACGAGCAGTACTTC | CASSLEATGSSHEQYF | TRBV5-1 | few | . | TRBJ2-7
TGTGCCAGCAGTTTAGGCGGTAGCGGGTACGAGCAGTACTTC | CASSLGGSGYEQYF | TRBV12-3/TRBV12-4 | many | TRBD2 | TRBJ2-7
TGCAGCGCCAAAAACACAGATACGCAGTATTTT | CSAKNTDTQYF | TRBV29-1 | . | . | TRBJ2-3
TGTGCCAGCAGCCCCGACTTCGCCGGACTCAGCACAGATACGCAGTATTTT | CASSPDFAGLSTDTQYF | TRBV14 | few | . | TRBJ2-3
TGTGCCAGCAGTTACGACCCCAGGTCCGGCGTGGGCTACACCTTC | CASSYDPRSGVGYTF | TRBV6-2/TRBV6-3 | . | . | TRBJ1-2
TGTGCCAGCAGTTTACCAGGACTAACTAATGAAAAACTGTTTTTT | CASSLPGLTNEKLFF | TRBV12-3/TRBV12-4 | . | . | TRBJ1-4
TGCGCCAGCAGCGGGTGGTCCGAGGGACACTACACTGAAGCTTTCTTT | CASSGWSEGHYTEAFF | TRBV5-1 | few | . | TRBJ1-1
TGTGCCAGCAGTTTGGAAGCGGGAGCTGGAGATACGCAGTATTTT | CASSLEAGAGDTQYF | TRBV27 | few | TRBD2 | TRBJ2-3
TGTGCCAGTAGTACCGGGACAGGAATGCAAGAGACCCAGTACTTC | CASSTGTGMQETQYF | TRBV19 | . | TRBD1 | TRBJ2-5
TGTGCCAGCAGTTTAACCATTAACTCCTACAATGAGCAGTTCTTC | CASSLTINSYNEQFF | TRBV27 | . | . | TRBJ2-1
TGTGCCACCACGGAGGGGGACGAGCAGTACTTC | CATTEGDEQYF | TRBV12-3/TRBV12-4 | . | . | TRBJ2-7
TGTGCCACCAGTGACCGCGACAGGAGGGCTGAAGCTTTCTTT | CATSDRDRRAEAFF | TRBV24-1 | once | . | TRBJ1-1
TGCAGTGCTAGAGATTTGGGGGCTCGTGATTCACCCCTCCACTTT | CSARDLGARDSPLHF | TRBV20-1 | few | . | TRBJ1-6
TGCGCCAGCAGCCAAGAAGTGTCGGGGGCTCTGGAAAGGGTGTTTTTT | CASSQEVSGALERVFF | TRBV4-3 | . | . | TRBJ1-4
TGTGCCAGCAGCGATGGGACAGGGGCGGGTGAAAAACTGTTTTTT | CASSDGTGAGEKLFF | TRBV9 | . | TRBD1 | TRBJ1-4
TGCAGTGCTAGGGGACTAGCGGGAGATGAAGAGACCCAGTACTTC | CSARGLAGDEETQYF | TRBV20-1 | . | TRBD2 | TRBJ2-5
TGCGCCAGCAGCCACCAGGGGCGCCTGAACACTGAAGCTTTCTTT | CASSHQGRLNTEAFF | TRBV4-3 | few | . | TRBJ1-1